This T cell receptor (beta chain) is from a study of identical twins. Overall study findings and caveats: Abundant beta clonotypes from cord blood had fewer insertions, unlike memory repertoires, which showed none.

TCRdb fed the 5' RACE reads into MiXCR, producing one record per CDR3 protein. This sample has some 500,000 distinct CDR3 sequences; under 25% occur once, and the top ten carry 0.91%. Concerning this clonotype itself: Its specificity is unknown.

This sample also belongs to another study, concerning T cells expressing NK-cell markers. That report adds: In roughly 6 donors, dominant CD3+CD56+NKG2C+ clones formed roughly 1.0-8% of CD8+ cells.

The sequencing input was CD4+ T cells sorted from blood. This TCR derives from a woman between 18 and 29 years old in good health.

The CDR3: CASSPSGLRYEQYF. CDR3 nucleotide sequence: TGTGCCAGCAGCCCCTCGGGCCTCCGCTACGAGCAGTACTTC. The chain employs TRBV7-9 and TRBJ2-7; D is unclear. The CDR3 is 14 amino acids. The ends were cut back, 5 bases at V and 3 bases at J, with 14 bases in the middle. CDR1 is SEHNR, CDR2 FQNEAQ, per germline (reference sequence).